The T cell receptor beta chain under discussion was sequenced for a study of neurological immune-mediated disorders. Broader study findings: HTLV-1-associated myelopathy showed the most TCR clonal expansion; multiple sclerosis the least, below healthy controls.

The time point: longitudinal time-point 2. TCRdb re-analysed the 5' RACE reads in MiXCR, keeping a single row per CDR3 protein. The sample lists some 60,000 distinct CDR3 sequences, more than 8% occurring once. The V gene lost 9 bases and the J gene lost 7 bases, with 22 bases spanning the gap. There are 14 residues in the CDR3. Germline lookup yields CDR1 SGHTA and CDR2 FQGTGA. This clonotype was found many times. Its antigen remains unknown. Sequencing used PBMCs. The receptor was derived from a man in his thirties or forties in good health. The gene calls are TRBV7-3 and TRBJ2-7, with D uncertain. CDR3 nucleotides: TGTGCCAGTGGCCAAATTGTGGCGGTCGGGGAGCAGTACTTC. Encoded protein: CASGQIVAVGEQYF.